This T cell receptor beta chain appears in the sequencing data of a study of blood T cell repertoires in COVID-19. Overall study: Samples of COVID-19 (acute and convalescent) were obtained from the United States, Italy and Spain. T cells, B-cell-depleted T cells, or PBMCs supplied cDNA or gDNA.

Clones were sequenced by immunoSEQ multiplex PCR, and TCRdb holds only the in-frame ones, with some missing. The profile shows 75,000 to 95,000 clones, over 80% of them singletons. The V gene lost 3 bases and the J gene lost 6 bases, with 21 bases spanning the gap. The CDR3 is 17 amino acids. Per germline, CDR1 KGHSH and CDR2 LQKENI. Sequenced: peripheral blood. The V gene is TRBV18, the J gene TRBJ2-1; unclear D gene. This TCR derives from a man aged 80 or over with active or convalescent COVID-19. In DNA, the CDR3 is TGTGCCAGCTCACCGCTTGCAACGACTCTACTCGTCAATGAGCAGTTCTTC. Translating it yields CASSPLATTLLVNEQFF.